This T cell receptor (beta chain) was sequenced in a study of blood T cell repertoires in COVID-19. Study summary: Material from acute and convalescent COVID-19 was sourced from the United States, Italy and Spain. In each case, the material was cDNA or gDNA derived from T cells, B-cell-depleted T cells, or PBMCs.

Of note for this clone: One end of the junction is discordant with germline, which a read error may explain.

The germline gives CDR1 GTSNPN, CDR2 SVGIG (reference sequence). The CDR3 runs 13 residues. All enrollees were roughly 18 to 89 years old and from fewer than 25 US areas. Participant reports of clinical history set cohort assignment. The method was immunoSEQ multiplex PCR; TCRdb's version includes in-frame clones alone and lacks a portion of them. The table lists about 210,000 clones, 81% of them singletons. This chain joins TRBV30 and TRBJ1-4; 8 nucleotides agree with TRBD1. The receptor was derived from a woman aged 45-59 years with acute COVID-19. Sequences were obtained from PBMCs or T cells enriched from blood (not recorded which). The CDR3 DNA follows: TGTGCCTGTCCCAAAGGAACCGGGACAGGCCTTCAATTC. Translating it yields CACPKGTGTGLQF.